This T cell receptor (beta chain) originates from a study of blood T cell repertoires in COVID-19. About the research overall: Samples taken during acute and convalescent COVID-19 were collected in the United States, Italy and Spain. In each case, the material was cDNA or gDNA derived from T cells, B-cell-depleted T cells, or PBMCs.

The CDR3 is made up of 17 amino acids. Germline V gene sequence: CDR1 MNHNY, CDR2 SVGAGI (reference sequence). V was cut by 5 bases and J by 3 bases, with 20 bases left in between. Methods used by the authors: Estimated nucleated cell counts came from reference gene primer amplification. Method: immunoSEQ multiplex PCR; TCRdb's copy keeps in-frame clones and lacks some. The DNA gave D and trimming, while V, J and clone size come from that table. Of approximately 410,000 clones listed, about nine tenths are singletons. The V and J genes are TRBV6-6 and TRBJ1-3; maybe TRBD1 (5 bases). This sequence originates from a woman in her twenties or thirties with active or convalescent COVID-19. Sample: peripheral blood. CDR3 protein: CASSPSSYGGVGNTIYF. CDR3 nucleotide sequence: TGTGCCAGCAGTCCCTCCTCGTACGGAGGGGTTGGAAACACCATATATTTT.